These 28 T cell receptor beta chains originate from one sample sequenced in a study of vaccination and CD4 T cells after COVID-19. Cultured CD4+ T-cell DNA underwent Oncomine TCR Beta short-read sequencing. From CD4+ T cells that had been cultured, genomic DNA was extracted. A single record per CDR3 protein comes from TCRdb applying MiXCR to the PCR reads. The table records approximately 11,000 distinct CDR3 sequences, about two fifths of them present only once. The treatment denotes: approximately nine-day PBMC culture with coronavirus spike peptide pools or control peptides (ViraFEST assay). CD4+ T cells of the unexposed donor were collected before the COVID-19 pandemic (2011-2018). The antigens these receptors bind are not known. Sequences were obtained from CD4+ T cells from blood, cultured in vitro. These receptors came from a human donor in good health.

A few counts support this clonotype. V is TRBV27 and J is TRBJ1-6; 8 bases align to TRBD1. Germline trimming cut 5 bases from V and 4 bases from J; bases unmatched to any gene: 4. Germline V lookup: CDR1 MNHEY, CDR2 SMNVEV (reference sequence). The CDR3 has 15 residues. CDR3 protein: CASSGRQGYNSPLHF. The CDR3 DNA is TGTGCCAGCAGTGGTAGACAGGGGTATAATTCACCCCTCCACTTT.

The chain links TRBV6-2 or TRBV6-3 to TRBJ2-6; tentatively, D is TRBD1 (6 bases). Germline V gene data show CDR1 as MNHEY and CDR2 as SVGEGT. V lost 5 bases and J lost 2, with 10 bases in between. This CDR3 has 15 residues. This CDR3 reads CASSTTGTGANVLTF. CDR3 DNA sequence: TGTGCCAGCAGTACAACAGGGACTGGGGCCAACGTCCTGACTTTC.

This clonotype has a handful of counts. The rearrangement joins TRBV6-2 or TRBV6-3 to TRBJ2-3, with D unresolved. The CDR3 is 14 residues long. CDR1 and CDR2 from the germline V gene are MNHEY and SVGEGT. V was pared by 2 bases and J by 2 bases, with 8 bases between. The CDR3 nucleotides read TGTGCCAGCAGTTACCCCGAGCCCACAGATACGCAGTATTTT. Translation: CASSYPEPTDTQYF.

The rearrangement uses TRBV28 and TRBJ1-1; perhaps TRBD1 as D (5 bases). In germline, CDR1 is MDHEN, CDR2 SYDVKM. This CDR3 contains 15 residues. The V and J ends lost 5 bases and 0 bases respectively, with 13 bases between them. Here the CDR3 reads CASSPPTVMNTEAFF. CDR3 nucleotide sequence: TGTGCCAGCAGTCCCCCGACAGTTATGAACACTGAAGCTTTCTTT. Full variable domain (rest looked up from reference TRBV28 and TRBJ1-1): DVKVTQSSRYLVKRTGEKVFLECVQDMDHENMFWYRQDPGLGLRLIYFSYDVKMKEKGDIPEGYSVSREKKERFSLILESASTNQTSMYLCASSPPTVMNTEAFFGQGTRLTVV.

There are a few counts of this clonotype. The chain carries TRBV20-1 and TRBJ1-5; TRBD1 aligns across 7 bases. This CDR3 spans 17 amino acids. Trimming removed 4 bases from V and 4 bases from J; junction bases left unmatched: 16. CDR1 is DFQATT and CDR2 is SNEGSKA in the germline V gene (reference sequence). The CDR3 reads CSANSYLGGLINQPQHF. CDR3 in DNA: TGCAGTGCTAATTCCTATCTAGGGGGCTTAATTAATCAGCCCCAGCATTTT.

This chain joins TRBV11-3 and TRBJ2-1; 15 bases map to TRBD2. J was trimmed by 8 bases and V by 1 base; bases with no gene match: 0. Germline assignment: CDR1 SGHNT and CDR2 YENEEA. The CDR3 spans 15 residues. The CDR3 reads CASSLGTSGRDEQFF. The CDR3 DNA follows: TGTGCCAGCAGCTTAGGGACTAGCGGGAGGGATGAGCAGTTCTTC.

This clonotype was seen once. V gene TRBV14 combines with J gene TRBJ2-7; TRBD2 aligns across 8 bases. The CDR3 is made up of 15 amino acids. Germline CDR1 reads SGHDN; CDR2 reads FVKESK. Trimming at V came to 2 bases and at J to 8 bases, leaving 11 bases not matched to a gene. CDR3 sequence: CASSQTSGGRGKQYF. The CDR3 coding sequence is TGTGCCAGCAGCCAAACTAGCGGCGGGCGGGGGAAGCAGTACTTC.

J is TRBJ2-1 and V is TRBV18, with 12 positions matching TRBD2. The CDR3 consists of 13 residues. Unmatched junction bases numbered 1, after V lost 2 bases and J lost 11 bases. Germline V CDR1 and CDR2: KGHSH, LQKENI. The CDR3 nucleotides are TGTGCCAGCTCACCATGGACTAGCGGGAAGCAGTTCTTC. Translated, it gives CASSPWTSGKQFF. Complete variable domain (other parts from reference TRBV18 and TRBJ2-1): NAGVMQNPRHLVRRRGQEARLRCSPMKGHSHVYWYRQLPEEGLKFMVYLQKENIIDESGMPKERFSAEFPKEGPSILRIQQVVRGDSAAYFCASSPWTSGKQFFGPGTRLTVL.

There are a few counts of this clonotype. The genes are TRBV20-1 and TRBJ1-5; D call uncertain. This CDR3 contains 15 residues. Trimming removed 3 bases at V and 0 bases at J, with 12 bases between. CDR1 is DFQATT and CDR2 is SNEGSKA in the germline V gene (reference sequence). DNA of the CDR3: TGCAGTGCTAGCAGAAGCGGATATAGCAATCAGCCCCAGCATTTT. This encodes CSASRSGYSNQPQHF.

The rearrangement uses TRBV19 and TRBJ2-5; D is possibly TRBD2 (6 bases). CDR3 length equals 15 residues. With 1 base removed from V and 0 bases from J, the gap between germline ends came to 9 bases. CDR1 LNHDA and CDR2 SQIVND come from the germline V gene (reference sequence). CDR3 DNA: TGTGCCAGTAGTATAGGAGGAGGGTACCAAGAGACCCAGTACTTC. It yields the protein CASSIGGGYQETQYF.

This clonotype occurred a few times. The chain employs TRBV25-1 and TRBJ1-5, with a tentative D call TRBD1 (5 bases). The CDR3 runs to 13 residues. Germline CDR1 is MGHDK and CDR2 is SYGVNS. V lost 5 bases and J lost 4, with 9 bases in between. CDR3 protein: CASSQSGNQPQHF. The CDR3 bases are TGTGCCAGCAGTCAATCAGGGAATCAGCCCCAGCATTTT.

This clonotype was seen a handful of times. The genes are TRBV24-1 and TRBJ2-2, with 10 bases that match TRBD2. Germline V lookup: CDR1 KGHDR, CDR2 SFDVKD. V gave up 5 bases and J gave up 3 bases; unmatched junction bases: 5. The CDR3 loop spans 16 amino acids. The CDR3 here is CATSGWTSGDTGELFF. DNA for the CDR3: TGTGCCACCAGTGGATGGACTAGCGGAGACACCGGGGAGCTGTTTTTT.

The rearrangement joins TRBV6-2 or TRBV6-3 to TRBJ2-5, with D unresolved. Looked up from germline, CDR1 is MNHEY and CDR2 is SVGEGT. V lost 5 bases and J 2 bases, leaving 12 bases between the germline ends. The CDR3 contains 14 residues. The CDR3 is CASSPPRIQETQYF. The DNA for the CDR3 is TGTGCCAGCAGTCCCCCTAGGATTCAAGAGACCCAGTACTTC.

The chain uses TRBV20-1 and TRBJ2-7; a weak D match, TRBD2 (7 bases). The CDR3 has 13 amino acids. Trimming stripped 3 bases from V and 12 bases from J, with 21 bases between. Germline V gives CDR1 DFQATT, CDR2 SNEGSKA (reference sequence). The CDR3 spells CSASWGPSGSWYF. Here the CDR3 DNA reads TGCAGTGCTAGCTGGGGGCCTAGCGGAAGTTGGTACTTC.

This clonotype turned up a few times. DNA of the CDR3: TGTGCCAGCATCCCGGGACTAGCGGGAGTGGGAGTCTACAATGAGCAGTTCTTC. Residues: CASIPGLAGVGVYNEQFF. The chain combines TRBV6-2 or TRBV6-3 with TRBJ2-1, with 14 bases matching TRBD2. The CDR3 has 18 residues. With V trimmed by 7 bases and J by 3 bases, 11 bases remained unmatched. The germline CDR1 and CDR2 sequences are MNHEY and SVGEGT.

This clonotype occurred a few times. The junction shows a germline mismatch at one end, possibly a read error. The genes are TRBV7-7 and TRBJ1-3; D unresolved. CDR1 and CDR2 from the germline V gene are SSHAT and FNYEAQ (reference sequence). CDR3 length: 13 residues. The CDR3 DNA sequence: TGTGCTAGCAGCGATCGAATAGGAAACACCATATATTTT. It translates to CASSDRIGNTIYF. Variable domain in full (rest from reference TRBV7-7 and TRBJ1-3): GAGVSQSPRYKVTKRGQDVTLRCDPISSHATLYWYQQALGQGPEFLTYFNYEAQPDKSGLPSDRFSAERPEGSISTLTIQRTEQRDSAMYRCASSDRIGNTIYFGEGSWLTVV.

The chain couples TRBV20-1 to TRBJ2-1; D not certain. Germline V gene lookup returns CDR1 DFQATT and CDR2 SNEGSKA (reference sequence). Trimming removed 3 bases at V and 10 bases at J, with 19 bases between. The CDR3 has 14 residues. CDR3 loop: CSASNLGPRSEQFF. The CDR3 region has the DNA TGCAGTGCTAGTAATCTAGGACCCCGGAGCGAGCAGTTCTTC.

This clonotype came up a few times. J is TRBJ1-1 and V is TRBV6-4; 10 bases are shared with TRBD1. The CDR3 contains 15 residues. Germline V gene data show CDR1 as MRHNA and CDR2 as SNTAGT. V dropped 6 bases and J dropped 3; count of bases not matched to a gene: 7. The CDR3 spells CASRPDRGRDTEAFF. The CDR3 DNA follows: TGTGCCAGCAGGCCAGACAGGGGGCGAGACACTGAAGCTTTCTTT.

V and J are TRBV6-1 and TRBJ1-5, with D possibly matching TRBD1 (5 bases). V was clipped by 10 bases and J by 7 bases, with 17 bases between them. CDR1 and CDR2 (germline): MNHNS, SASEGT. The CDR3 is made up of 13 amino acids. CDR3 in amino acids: CATKGPGGQPQHF. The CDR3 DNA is TGTGCCACCAAGGGGCCCGGCGGGCAGCCCCAGCATTTT.

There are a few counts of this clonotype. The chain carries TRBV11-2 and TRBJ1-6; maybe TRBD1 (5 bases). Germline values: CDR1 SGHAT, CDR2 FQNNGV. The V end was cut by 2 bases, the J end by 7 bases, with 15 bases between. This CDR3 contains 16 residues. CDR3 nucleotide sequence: TGTGCCAGCAGCTTAAATCCGACAGCGACCAATTCACCCCTCCACTTT. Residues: CASSLNPTATNSPLHF.

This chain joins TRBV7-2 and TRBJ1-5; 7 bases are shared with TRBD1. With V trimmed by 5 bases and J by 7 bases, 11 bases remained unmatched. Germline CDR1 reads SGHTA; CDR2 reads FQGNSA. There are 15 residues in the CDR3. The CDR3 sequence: CASSPNDRDGQPQHF. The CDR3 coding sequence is TGTGCCAGCAGCCCAAACGACAGGGACGGCCAGCCCCAGCATTTT.

CDR3 protein: CASSLSLVGTSARLYF. DNA of the CDR3: TGTGCCAGCAGCTTAAGTTTGGTGGGGACATCGGCGAGGTTGTATTTT. The V and J genes are TRBV7-6 and TRBJ1-3; a weak D match, TRBD1 (6 bases). V was trimmed by 2 bases and J by 16 bases, leaving 27 bases between them. Germline lookup yields CDR1 SGHVS and CDR2 FNYEAQ. The CDR3 covers 16 residues.

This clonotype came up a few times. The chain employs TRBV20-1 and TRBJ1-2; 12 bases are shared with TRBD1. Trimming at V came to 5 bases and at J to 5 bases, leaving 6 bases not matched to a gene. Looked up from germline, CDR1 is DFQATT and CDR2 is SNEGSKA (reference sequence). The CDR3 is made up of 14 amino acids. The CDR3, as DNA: TGCAGTGCTTTACCGGGACAGGGGGCGTATGGCTACACCTTC. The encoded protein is CSALPGQGAYGYTF.

The CDR3 is CASSIGQGAGYTF. The CDR3 DNA follows: TGTGCCAGTAGTATCGGACAGGGGGCTGGCTACACCTTC. The V and J genes are TRBV19 and TRBJ1-2, with 11 bases matching TRBD1. The length of the CDR3 is 13 residues. V lost 3 bases and J lost 7; bases outside the gene matches: 1. Germline loops: CDR1 LNHDA, CDR2 SQIVND (reference sequence).

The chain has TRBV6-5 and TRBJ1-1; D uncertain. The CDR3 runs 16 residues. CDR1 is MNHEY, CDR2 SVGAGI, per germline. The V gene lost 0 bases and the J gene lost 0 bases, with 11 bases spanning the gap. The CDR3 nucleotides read TGTGCCAGCAGTTACTCCTCGATATCCATGAACACTGAAGCTTTCTTT. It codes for CASSYSSISMNTEAFF.

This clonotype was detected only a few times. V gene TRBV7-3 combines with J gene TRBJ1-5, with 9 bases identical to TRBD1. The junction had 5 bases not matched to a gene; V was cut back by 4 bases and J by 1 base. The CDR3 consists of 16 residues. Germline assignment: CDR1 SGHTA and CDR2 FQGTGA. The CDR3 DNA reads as TGTGCCAGCAGCTCCGCCGGGACAGGGAGCAATCAGCCCCAGCATTTT. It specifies CASSSAGTGSNQPQHF.

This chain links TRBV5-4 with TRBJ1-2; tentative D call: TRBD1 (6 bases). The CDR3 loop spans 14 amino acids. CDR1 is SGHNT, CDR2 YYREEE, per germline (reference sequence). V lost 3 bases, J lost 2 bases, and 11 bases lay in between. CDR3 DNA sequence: TGTGCCAGCAGCTCCCCGGGGGGCAACTATGGCTACACCTTC. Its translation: CASSSPGGNYGYTF.

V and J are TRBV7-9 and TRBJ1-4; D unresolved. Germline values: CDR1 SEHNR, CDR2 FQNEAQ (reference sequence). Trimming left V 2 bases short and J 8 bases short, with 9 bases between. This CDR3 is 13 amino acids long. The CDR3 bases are TGTGCCAGCAGCTTATATCTTGGAGAAAAACTGTTTTTT. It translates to CASSLYLGEKLFF.